This is a list of T cell receptor beta chains from one sample in a study of cytomegalovirus exposure and HLA in healthy donors. Measured with immunoSEQ multiplex PCR; TCRdb has only the in-frame clones, and not every one. The repertoire holds about 160,000 clones, with 70% to 90% as singletons. Sequences were obtained from PBMCs. These receptors all come from a woman in her late teens or twenties in good health and CMV-seronegative. Both conserved end residues are part of each CDR3. The D gene is left open where the match is weak. Size values are once, few and many counts, or a class for expanded clones, and some rows have none.

clone_size	j_call	v_call	d_call	cdr3_aa	cdr3_nt
.	TRBJ1-1	TRBV28	TRBD1	CASYGGTGGRSAFF	TGTGCCAGCTACGGAGGGACAGGGGGCCGGTCAGCTTTCTTT
.	TRBJ1-1	TRBV28	.	CASITGKSSEAFF	TGTGCCAGCATAACAGGGAAATCCTCCGAAGCTTTCTTT
.	TRBJ1-4	TRBV30	.	CAWSRGSTNEKLFF	TGTGCCTGGAGTCGAGGGTCAACTAATGAAAAACTGTTTTTT
.	TRBJ2-6	TRBV25-1	.	CASSAPGFSGANVLTF	TGTGCCAGCAGTGCCCCAGGATTCTCTGGGGCCAACGTCCTGACTTTC
.	TRBJ1-2	TRBV12-5	TRBD1	CASGSTGGSYGYTF	TGTGCTAGTGGTTCGACAGGGGGCAGCTATGGCTACACCTTC
.	TRBJ2-3	TRBV7-2	.	CASSLEPSDTQYF	TGTGCCAGCAGCTTAGAGCCGTCAGATACGCAGTATTTT
few	TRBJ1-5	TRBV6-1	TRBD1	CASSDRGRLGNQPQHF	TGTGCCAGCAGTGACAGGGGGCGGCTGGGGAATCAGCCCCAGCATTTT
once	TRBJ2-2	TRBV7-9	.	CATRRGTGELFF	TGTGCCACCCGCCGGGGAACCGGGGAGCTGTTTTTT
.	TRBJ2-7	TRBV5-5	TRBD1	CASTLSTTGGSYEQYF	TGTGCCAGCACCCTCTCCACGACAGGGGGCTCTTACGAGCAGTACTTC
.	TRBJ2-7	TRBV5-1	.	CASSLGYGQVSGEQYF	TGCGCCAGCAGCTTAGGGTACGGGCAGGTGAGCGGCGAGCAGTACTTC
.	TRBJ2-7	TRBV25-1	.	CASSEEVGFHEQYF	TGTGCCAGCAGTGAGGAAGTGGGCTTCCACGAGCAGTACTTC
few	TRBJ2-3	TRBV6-1	.	CASSEMGAFPTDTQYF	TGTGCCAGCAGTGAAATGGGGGCCTTCCCCACAGATACGCAGTATTTT
.	TRBJ1-5	TRBV4-1	TRBD1	CASSLEGEPGTDFNEPQHF	TGCGCCAGCAGCCTCGAGGGGGAGCCCGGGACAGACTTCAATGAGCCCCAGCATTTT
.	TRBJ2-3	TRBV28	TRBD2	CASSLGVSGTSTDTQYF	TGTGCCAGCAGTTTAGGCGTTAGCGGGACTAGCACAGATACGCAGTATTTT
.	TRBJ2-7	TRBV7-9	TRBD2	CASTQLAINEQYF	TGTGCCAGCACACAACTAGCGATCAACGAGCAGTACTTC
.	TRBJ2-7	TRBV4-1	TRBD2	CASSQGRLAGEAYEQYF	TGCGCCAGCAGCCAAGGTAGGCTAGCGGGGGAAGCCTACGAGCAGTACTTC
.	TRBJ1-2	TRBV6-6	.	CASSSSQPTNYGYTF	TGTGCCAGCAGTTCATCGCAACCTACTAACTATGGCTACACCTTC
.	TRBJ2-3	TRBV7-9	.	CASSLRASSTDTQYF	TGTGCCAGCAGCTTACGAGCGTCTAGCACAGATACGCAGTATTTT
.	TRBJ2-5	TRBV2	.	CASTAAHQETQYF	TGTGCCAGCACGGCAGCGCACCAAGAGACCCAGTACTTC
.	TRBJ2-7	TRBV5-1	TRBD2	CAGSFARLAGGVEQYF	TGCGCCGGCAGCTTCGCCCGTCTCGCGGGGGGGGTCGAGCAGTACTTC
.	TRBJ2-1	TRBV7-6	.	CASSLDRVGRHNEQFF	TGTGCCAGCAGCTTAGACAGGGTCGGGCGCCACAATGAGCAGTTCTTC
few	TRBJ1-5	TRBV10-3	TRBD1	CAISESGGQPQHF	TGTGCCATCAGTGAATCAGGGGGGCAGCCCCAGCATTTT
.	TRBJ2-1	TRBV27	.	CASSRPGSAYNEQFF	TGTGCCAGCAGTCGCCCGGGAAGCGCATACAATGAGCAGTTCTTC
few	TRBJ2-1	TRBV10-3	TRBD1	CAIRGTEEQFF	TGTGCCATCAGGGGGACAGAAGAGCAGTTCTTC
.	TRBJ2-7	TRBV27	TRBD1	CASSSGRGLAYEQYF	TGTGCCAGCAGTTCTGGCAGGGGGCTCGCCTACGAGCAGTACTTC
.	TRBJ1-5	TRBV6-5	.	CASSYSPGVGQPQHF	TGTGCCAGCAGTTACTCGCCAGGGGTGGGTCAGCCCCAGCATTTT
once	TRBJ1-1	TRBV6-1	.	CASSEQTRGWYGGGTEAFF	TGTGCCAGCAGTGAACAGACACGGGGGTGGTACGGGGGAGGGACTGAAGCTTTCTTT
.	TRBJ2-7	TRBV29-1	TRBD1	CSVSPRRGYEQYF	TGCAGCGTTTCACCTCGCAGGGGGTACGAGCAGTACTTC
.	TRBJ2-1	TRBV9	TRBD2	CASSLGPAGGYNEQFF	TGTGCCAGCAGCTTGGGCCCAGCGGGAGGGTACAATGAGCAGTTCTTC
.	TRBJ2-1	TRBV7-9	.	CASSLAALPHNEQFF	TGTGCCAGCAGCTTAGCGGCATTACCTCACAATGAGCAGTTCTTC
few	TRBJ2-7	TRBV5-1	TRBD2	CASSLTSAYEQYF	TGCGCCAGCAGCTTGACTAGCGCTTACGAGCAGTACTTC
.	TRBJ2-3	TRBV7-9	.	CASSLARTSTDTQYF	TGTGCCAGCAGCTTAGCGAGGACTAGCACAGATACGCAGTATTTT
.	TRBJ1-1	TRBV30	TRBD1	CAWKDRTNTEAFF	TGTGCCTGGAAGGACAGGACGAACACTGAAGCTTTCTTT
.	TRBJ1-2	TRBV28	TRBD1	CASSVTGRTSADGYTF	TGTGCCAGCAGCGTGACAGGGAGGACGAGTGCGGATGGCTACACCTTC
once	TRBJ2-7	TRBV19	.	CASSSQGTAYEQYF	TGTGCCAGTAGTTCACAGGGGACTGCCTACGAGCAGTACTTC
few	TRBJ1-3	TRBV18	.	CASSPREVVAGNTIYF	TGTGCCAGCTCACCGAGGGAAGTTGTCGCTGGAAACACCATATATTTT
.	TRBJ2-5	TRBV6-5	.	CASSVHQPDQETQYF	TGTGCCAGCAGTGTACACCAACCCGACCAAGAGACCCAGTACTTC
.	TRBJ1-2	TRBV9	.	CASSVVGGGYTF	TGTGCCAGCAGCGTAGTAGGAGGGGGCTACACCTTC
.	TRBJ2-1	TRBV6-6	TRBD2	CASSSLAGGLYNEQFF	TGTGCCAGCAGTTCTCTAGCGGGGGGCCTCTACAATGAGCAGTTCTTC
.	TRBJ2-3	TRBV4-2	TRBD2	CASSQESASGGSTDTQYF	TGTGCCAGCAGCCAAGAGAGTGCGAGCGGGGGGAGCACAGATACGCAGTATTTT
.	TRBJ2-7	TRBV7-2	TRBD1	CASTAEGASRMWGYEQYF	TGTGCCAGCACCGCCGAGGGGGCGAGTCGAATGTGGGGCTACGAGCAGTACTTC
.	TRBJ2-7	TRBV7-7	TRBD2	CASSPGLAGVYEQYF	TGTGCTAGCAGCCCCGGACTAGCGGGAGTTTACGAGCAGTACTTC
once	TRBJ1-1	TRBV7-3	.	CASSLYTNTEAFF	TGTGCCAGCAGCTTATACACCAACACTGAAGCTTTCTTT
.	TRBJ2-1	TRBV2	.	CASSSGTFLFF	TGTGCCAGCAGCTCCGGGACTTTCCTGTTCTTC
few	TRBJ2-1	TRBV4-2	TRBD2	CASSLGLAGDKNEQFF	TGTGCCAGCAGCCTCGGACTAGCGGGAGATAAAAATGAGCAGTTCTTC
.	TRBJ2-7	TRBV28	TRBD2	CASSSLYAGESSYEQYF	TGTGCCAGCAGTTCCCTTTATGCGGGAGAGAGCTCCTACGAGCAGTACTTC
.	TRBJ2-7	TRBV6-5	.	CASSYYGPREQYF	TGTGCCAGCAGTTACTATGGTCCTCGGGAGCAGTACTTC
.	TRBJ2-3	TRBV28	TRBD2	CASTLKGLAASTDTQYF	TGTGCCAGCACCTTAAAAGGACTAGCGGCAAGCACAGATACGCAGTATTTT
.	TRBJ2-7	TRBV11-1	TRBD1	CASSAVGQGRHEQYF	TGTGCCAGCAGCGCGGTGGGACAGGGTAGACACGAGCAGTACTTC
.	TRBJ2-5	TRBV29-1	.	CSVALMGSETQYF	TGCAGCGTTGCTTTAATGGGGAGCGAGACCCAGTACTTC
.	TRBJ1-1	TRBV9	.	CASSVAKHGRWNTEAFF	TGTGCCAGCAGCGTAGCTAAGCACGGCAGGTGGAACACTGAAGCTTTCTTT